Included here is one TCR beta chain sequence, with context. Original methodology: The authors estimated nucleated cell counts from reference gene primer amplification. Here immunoSEQ multiplex PCR was the method, and the copy in TCRdb shows in-frame clones only, minus some. V and J calls and clone size are those listed in that table; D and trimming were worked out from the DNA. The sample includes 90,000 to 120,000 clones, 85% to 90% of them seen just once. The entry originates in a study of blood T cell repertoires in COVID-19. Study information: Samples of COVID-19 (acute and convalescent) were obtained from the United States, Italy and Spain. Sample material is recorded as cDNA or gDNA derived from T cells, B-cell-depleted T cells, or PBMCs.

The CDR3 sequence is 15 residues long. CDR1 is MNHEY and CDR2 is SMNVEV in the germline V gene (reference sequence). Deletions cut 2 bases from V and 0 bases from J, with 9 bases between. The rearrangement uses TRBV27 and TRBJ2-3, with no clear D. This clonotype originated in a woman older than 75 with acute or convalescent COVID-19. The specimen sequenced was peripheral blood. Here the CDR3 reads CASSLVATSTDTQYF. The DNA of the CDR3 is TGTGCCAGCAGTTTAGTAGCTACTAGCACAGATACGCAGTATTTT.